These T cell receptor beta chains were read from a single sample in a study of neurological immune-mediated disorders. TCRdb reanalysed the 5' RACE reads using MiXCR and keeps one entry per CDR3 protein. The top ten hold 15% of the sample, which has roughly 80,000 distinct CDR3 sequences, roughly 17% seen once. Sequenced sample: PBMCs. The origin of the receptors is a woman aged 40 to 50 in good health. CDR3s include the opening cysteine and the closing phenylalanine or tryptophan. A D gene is named only where the DNA matches it firmly. For some rows the clone size is stated as once, few or many, or as a class when expanded; others skip it.

d_gene,j_gene,abundance,v_gene,CDR3aa,CDR3nt
-,TRBJ1-4,many,TRBV5-1,CASSLWADGSDEKLFF,TGCGCCAGCAGCTTGTGGGCGGACGGATCGGATGAAAAACTGTTTTTT
-,TRBJ2-2,once,TRBV7-8,CDSSPIRAGSTGELFF,TGTGACAGCAGCCCCATTCGGGCGGGTAGCACCGGGGAGCTGTTTTTT
TRBD2,TRBJ2-1,-,TRBV5-6,CASLVKRGGLDEQFF,TGTGCCAGCTTGGTGAAGCGGGGGGGCCTCGATGAGCAGTTCTTC
-,TRBJ1-1,many,TRBV15,CATSRDFEGSDTEAFF,TGTGCCACCAGCAGAGATTTTGAAGGGTCAGACACTGAAGCTTTCTTT
TRBD1,TRBJ1-1,many,TRBV6-2/TRBV6-3,CASSTRDRPNTEAFF,TGTGCCAGCAGTACCCGGGACAGACCGAACACTGAAGCTTTCTTT
TRBD2,TRBJ2-3,few,TRBV28,CASIPLRGGAGTDTQYF,TGTGCCAGCATCCCCTTACGCGGGGGGGCAGGCACAGATACGCAGTATTTT
-,TRBJ2-5,many,TRBV2,CASNLGSTKETQYF,TGTGCCAGCAACCTTGGGAGTACCAAAGAGACCCAGTACTTC
TRBD1,TRBJ2-3,many,TRBV28,CASSGTGRGTDTQYF,TGTGCCAGCAGTGGGACAGGGCGGGGTACAGATACGCAGTATTTT
-,TRBJ1-1,many,TRBV4-2,CASSQGKGTDTEAFF,TGTGCCAGCAGCCAAGGGAAAGGGACGGACACTGAAGCTTTCTTT
TRBD2,TRBJ2-1,few,TRBV5-1,CASGTSGYNEQFF,TGCGCCAGCGGGACTAGCGGATACAATGAGCAGTTCTTC
TRBD1,TRBJ1-1,many,TRBV4-1,CASRHRGTTDTEAFF,TGCGCCAGCAGGCACAGGGGAACAACGGACACTGAAGCTTTCTTT
TRBD1,TRBJ1-1,-,TRBV5-1,CASSSTGTGTRNTEAFF,TGCGCCAGCAGCTCCACCGGGACAGGGACGAGGAACACTGAAGCTTTCTTT
-,TRBJ2-1,many,TRBV12-3/TRBV12-4,CASSQGRVRHEQFF,TGTGCCAGCAGCCAGGGTCGCGTCAGGCATGAGCAGTTCTTC
TRBD2,TRBJ2-1,-,TRBV7-8,CASSLAGGWLAGNEQFF,TGTGCCAGCAGCTTAGCGGGGGGTTGGTTAGCGGGGAATGAGCAGTTCTTC
-,TRBJ1-1,-,TRBV7-8,CASSLVVGGWTEAFF,TGTGCCAGCAGCTTAGTGGTAGGGGGATGGACTGAAGCTTTCTTT
-,TRBJ2-5,many,TRBV28,CASSSQGEIKETQYF,TGTGCCAGCAGTTCCCAAGGGGAAATCAAAGAGACCCAGTACTTC
-,TRBJ2-1,-,TRBV5-6,CASSLTRGWNEQFF,TGTGCCAGCAGCTTGACTCGGGGATGGAATGAGCAGTTCTTC
-,TRBJ2-1,-,TRBV20-1,CSARTSGQGKNEQFF,TGCAGTGCTAGGACAAGCGGGCAGGGGAAGAATGAGCAGTTCTTC
-,TRBJ2-7,many,TRBV5-1,CASRIAENSYEQYF,TGCGCCAGCCGGATAGCCGAAAACTCCTACGAGCAGTACTTC
-,TRBJ2-5,many,TRBV5-1,CASSLEGIETQYF,TGCGCCAGCAGCTTGGAGGGTATAGAGACCCAGTACTTC
-,TRBJ2-5,many,TRBV20-1,CSAISGRGAGETQYF,TGCAGTGCTATATCGGGACGGGGGGCCGGAGAGACCCAGTACTTC
TRBD2,TRBJ2-4,many,TRBV3-1,CASSQEWSLAGGTGKNIQYF,TGTGCCAGCAGCCAAGAATGGAGCCTAGCGGGGGGTACGGGCAAAAACATTCAGTACTTC
-,TRBJ1-1,many,TRBV5-1,CASSLVGIMNTEAFF,TGCGCCAGCAGCTTGGTTGGCATCATGAACACTGAAGCTTTCTTT
-,TRBJ2-5,many,TRBV10-3,CAISEGGHETQYF,TGTGCCATCAGTGAGGGGGGGCACGAGACCCAGTACTTC
TRBD2,TRBJ2-2,many,TRBV5-1,CASSLGLATGGELFF,TGCGCCAGCAGCTTAGGACTAGCGACTGGCGGGGAGCTGTTTTTT
-,TRBJ2-3,many,TRBV20-1,CSAPVLGGTDTQYF,TGCAGTGCCCCCGTTTTGGGGGGCACAGATACGCAGTATTTT
-,TRBJ2-3,many,TRBV6-1,CASKAHQSTDTQYF,TGTGCCAGCAAAGCACACCAATCCACAGATACGCAGTATTTT
-,TRBJ2-1,many,TRBV29-1,CSVLGINNNEQFF,TGCAGCGTTCTAGGGATAAACAACAATGAGCAGTTCTTC
TRBD1,TRBJ1-4,-,TRBV4-1,CASSQAGTGGEKLFF,TGCGCCAGCAGCCAAGCTGGGACAGGGGGCGAAAAACTGTTTTTT
-,TRBJ2-7,many,TRBV20-1,CSARGQLAYEQYF,TGCAGTGCTCGAGGACAGTTGGCCTACGAGCAGTACTTC
-,TRBJ1-1,many,TRBV5-1,CASSFRGRDTEAFF,TGCGCCAGCAGCTTTCGGGGACGAGACACTGAAGCTTTCTTT
-,TRBJ2-3,many,TRBV20-1,CSARDVGGTDTQYF,TGCAGTGCTAGAGATGTTGGTGGCACAGATACGCAGTATTTT
-,TRBJ1-2,many,TRBV3-1,CASSPAGDYGYTF,TGTGCCAGCAGCCCCGCGGGGGACTATGGCTACACCTTC
TRBD1,TRBJ1-5,many,TRBV20-1,CSAGGQEFNQPQHF,TGCAGTGCTGGAGGACAGGAATTTAATCAGCCCCAGCATTTT
-,TRBJ2-5,many,TRBV29-1,CSVDNSEETQYF,TGCAGCGTTGACAACAGTGAAGAGACCCAGTACTTC
-,TRBJ2-2,once,TRBV5-1,CASSSRGMNTGELFF,TGCGCCAGCAGCTCTAGGGGGATGAACACCGGGGAGCTGTTTTTT
-,TRBJ2-3,-,TRBV9,CASSPPGPGVTDTQYF,TGTGCCAGCAGCCCCCCGGGCCCCGGGGTCACAGATACGCAGTATTTT
-,TRBJ2-5,many,TRBV7-2,CASSSRTQRAGETQYF,TGTGCCAGCAGCTCTAGGACGCAAAGGGCTGGGGAGACCCAGTACTTC
-,TRBJ1-6,many,TRBV4-1,CASSPFGQSALHF,TGCGCCAGCAGCCCGTTCGGACAGTCGGCCCTCCACTTT
-,TRBJ2-6,many,TRBV6-2/TRBV6-3,CASSSAAGSFSGANVLTF,TGTGCCAGCAGTTCCGCAGCGGGCTCATTCTCTGGGGCCAACGTCCTGACTTTC
-,TRBJ2-7,many,TRBV7-2,CASSLVGLSSYEQYF,TGTGCCAGCAGCTTAGTCGGGCTGAGCTCCTACGAGCAGTACTTC
TRBD2,TRBJ2-1,many,TRBV3-1,CASSQVLAGGRAQNEQFF,TGTGCCAGCAGCCAGGTACTAGCGGGGGGCCGCGCTCAAAATGAGCAGTTCTTC
TRBD2,TRBJ2-2,many,TRBV20-1,CSARDSRGGYRTGELFF,TGCAGTGCTAGAGATTCACGGGGGGGGTATCGCACCGGGGAGCTGTTTTTT
TRBD1,TRBJ1-1,many,TRBV7-2,CASSQDRTNTEAFF,TGTGCCAGCAGCCAGGACAGGACGAACACTGAAGCTTTCTTT
-,TRBJ1-5,many,TRBV5-8,CASSRGMRQPQHF,TGTGCCAGCAGCAGGGGTATGCGTCAGCCCCAGCATTTT